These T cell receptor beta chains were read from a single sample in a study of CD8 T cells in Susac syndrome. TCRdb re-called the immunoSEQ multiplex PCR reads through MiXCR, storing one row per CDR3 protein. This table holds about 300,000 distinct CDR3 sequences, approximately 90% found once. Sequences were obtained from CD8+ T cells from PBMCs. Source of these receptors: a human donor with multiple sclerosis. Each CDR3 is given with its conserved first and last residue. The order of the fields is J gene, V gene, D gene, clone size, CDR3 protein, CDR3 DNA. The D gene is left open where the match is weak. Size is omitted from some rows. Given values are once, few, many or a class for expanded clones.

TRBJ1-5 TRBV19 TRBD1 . CASSIGSRGEQPQHF TGTGCCAGTAGTATAGGGTCCAGGGGGGAACAGCCCCAGCATTTT
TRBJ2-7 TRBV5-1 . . CASSLVGSGKRRASSYEQYF TGCGCCAGCAGCTTGGTTGGTTCAGGGAAGAGGAGGGCTAGCAGCTACGAGCAGTACTTC
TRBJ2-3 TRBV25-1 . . CASNPGGFADTQYF TGTGCCAGCAACCCGGGTGGTTTCGCAGATACGCAGTATTTT
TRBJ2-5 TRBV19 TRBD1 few CASSSPGGQETQYF TGTGCCAGTAGTAGCCCAGGGGGCCAAGAGACCCAGTACTTC
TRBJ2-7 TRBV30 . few CAWSSGYEQYF TGTGCCTGGAGTTCGGGGTACGAGCAGTACTTC
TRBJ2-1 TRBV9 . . CASTPSAGPNEEQFF TGTGCCAGCACCCCGTCCGCGGGACCCAATGAGGAGCAGTTCTTC
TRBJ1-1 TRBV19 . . CASSIGRQNTEAFF TGTGCCAGTAGTATCGGCAGACAGAACACTGAAGCTTTCTTT
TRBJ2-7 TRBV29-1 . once CSVVFPGTAIYEQYF TGCAGCGTAGTTTTCCCCGGGACGGCAATCTACGAGCAGTACTTC
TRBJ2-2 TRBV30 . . CAGAGTTGELFF TGTGCCGGGGCGGGGACAACCGGGGAGCTGTTTTTT
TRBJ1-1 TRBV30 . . CAWRLLNTEAFF TGTGCCTGGAGACTTCTGAACACTGAAGCTTTCTTT
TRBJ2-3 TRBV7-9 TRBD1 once CASSLAGTGRIGPDTQYF TGTGCCAGCAGCTTAGCGGGGACAGGTCGGATTGGCCCAGATACGCAGTATTTT
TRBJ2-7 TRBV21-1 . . CASSKESVYEQYF TGTGCCAGCAGCAAAGAATCAGTTTACGAGCAGTACTTC
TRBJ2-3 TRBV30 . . CAWSVTGLYTDTQYF TGTGCCTGGAGTGTAACGGGACTCTACACAGATACGCAGTATTTT
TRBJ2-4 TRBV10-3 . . CAISDSEEGRNIQYF TGTGCCATCAGTGATTCCGAGGAGGGGAGAAACATTCAGTACTTC
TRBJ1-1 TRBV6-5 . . CASSSHQGLRTEAFF TGTGCCAGCAGTTCCCACCAGGGCTTGAGGACTGAAGCTTTCTTT
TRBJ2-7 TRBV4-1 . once CASRPLGVADYEQYF TGCGCCAGCAGGCCTCTAGGGGTCGCGGACTACGAGCAGTACTTC
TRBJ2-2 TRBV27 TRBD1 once CASSFLTGIGELFF TGTGCCAGCAGTTTTTTGACAGGGATCGGGGAGCTGTTTTTT
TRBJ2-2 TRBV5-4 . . CASSSVGATGELFF TGTGCCAGCAGCTCCGTCGGGGCCACCGGGGAGCTGTTTTTT
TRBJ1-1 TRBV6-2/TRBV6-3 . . CASRRRLSGQGNTEAFF TGTGCCAGCAGGCGTAGATTATCCGGCCAAGGGAACACTGAAGCTTTCTTT
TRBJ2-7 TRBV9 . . CASSVGGLSYEQYF TGTGCCAGCAGCGTAGGTGGGCTCTCCTACGAGCAGTACTTC
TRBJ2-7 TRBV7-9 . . CASSIVSGASYEQYF TGTGCCAGCAGCATAGTAAGTGGTGCCTCCTACGAGCAGTACTTC
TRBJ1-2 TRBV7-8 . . CASSLVDGGYTF TGTGCCAGCAGCTTAGTAGACGGTGGCTACACCTTC
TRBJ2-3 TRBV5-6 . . CASYTIGDTQYF TGTGCCAGCTACACTATAGGAGATACGCAGTATTTT
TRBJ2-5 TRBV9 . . CASSSTRDQETQYF TGTGCCAGCAGCTCCACCAGGGACCAAGAGACCCAGTACTTC
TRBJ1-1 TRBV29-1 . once CSVGGTEAFF TGCAGCGTCGGGGGGACTGAAGCTTTCTTT
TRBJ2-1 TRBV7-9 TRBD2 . CASSFPPSGSDEQFF TGTGCCAGCAGCTTTCCGCCTAGCGGGAGTGATGAGCAGTTCTTC
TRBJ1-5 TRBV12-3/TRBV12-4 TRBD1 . CASTPSRVTGTGLTPDQPQHF TGTGCCAGCACCCCCTCCCGGGTTACCGGGACAGGGCTTACACCTGATCAGCCCCAGCATTTT
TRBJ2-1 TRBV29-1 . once CSILGEPYNEQFF TGCAGCATTTTGGGGGAACCCTACAATGAGCAGTTCTTC
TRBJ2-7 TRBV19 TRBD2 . CASSMLAGGEQYF TGTGCCAGTAGTATGCTAGCGGGGGGCGAGCAGTACTTC
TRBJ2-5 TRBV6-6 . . CASTTGYQETQYF TGTGCCAGCACAACGGGGTACCAAGAGACCCAGTACTTC
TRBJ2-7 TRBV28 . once CASTPRSGSLRWGEQYF TGTGCCAGCACCCCCCGGTCAGGGAGCCTCCGTTGGGGCGAGCAGTACTTC
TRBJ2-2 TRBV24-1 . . CATSRTPTAGEPFF TGTGCCACCAGCCGGACCCCTACCGCCGGGGAGCCGTTTTTT
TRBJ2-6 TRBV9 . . CASSVNLGVNSGANVLTF TGTGCCAGCAGCGTAAATCTGGGGGTTAACTCTGGGGCCAACGTCCTGACTTTC
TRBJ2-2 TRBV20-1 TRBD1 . CSARARQGTGELFF TGCAGTGCTAGAGCCCGACAGGGGACCGGGGAGCTGTTTTTT
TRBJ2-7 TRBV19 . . CASRPGLSYEQYF TGTGCCAGTAGACCCGGACTCTCCTACGAGCAGTACTTC
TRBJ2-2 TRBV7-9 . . CASSSPGAPAGELFF TGTGCCAGCAGCTCCCCGGGGGCCCCAGCCGGGGAGCTGTTTTTT